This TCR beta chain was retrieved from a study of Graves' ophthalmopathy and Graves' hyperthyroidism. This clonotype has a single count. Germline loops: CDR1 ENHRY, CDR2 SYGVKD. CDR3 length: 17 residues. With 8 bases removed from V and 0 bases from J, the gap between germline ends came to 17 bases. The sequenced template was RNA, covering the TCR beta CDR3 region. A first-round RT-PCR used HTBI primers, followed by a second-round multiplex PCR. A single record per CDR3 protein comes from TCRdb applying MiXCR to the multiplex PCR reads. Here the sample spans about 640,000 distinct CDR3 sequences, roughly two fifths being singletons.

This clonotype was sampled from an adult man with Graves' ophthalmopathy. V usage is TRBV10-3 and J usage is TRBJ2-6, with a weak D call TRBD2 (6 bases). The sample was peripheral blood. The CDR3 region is CAIWGGTALSGANVLTF. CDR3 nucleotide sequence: TGTGCCATCTGGGGCGGGACGGCCCTCTCTGGGGCCAACGTCCTGACTTTC.